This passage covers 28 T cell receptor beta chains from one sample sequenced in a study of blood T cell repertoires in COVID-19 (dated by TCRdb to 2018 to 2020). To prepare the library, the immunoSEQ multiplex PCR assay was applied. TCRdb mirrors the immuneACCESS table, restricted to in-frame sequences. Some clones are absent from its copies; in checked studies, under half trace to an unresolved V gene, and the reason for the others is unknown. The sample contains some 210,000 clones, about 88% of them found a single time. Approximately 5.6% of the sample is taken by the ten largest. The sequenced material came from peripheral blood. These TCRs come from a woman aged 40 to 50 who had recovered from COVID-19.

CDR3 protein: CASRGDRAGYGEQYF. In DNA, the CDR3 is TGTGCCAGCCGCGGGGACAGGGCCGGGTATGGGGAGCAGTACTTC. This chain links TRBV2 with TRBJ2-7, with 9 bases matching TRBD1. Germline values: CDR1 SNHLY, CDR2 FYNNEI. Unmatched junction bases numbered 15, after V lost 8 bases and J lost 7 bases. The CDR3 sequence is 15 residues long.

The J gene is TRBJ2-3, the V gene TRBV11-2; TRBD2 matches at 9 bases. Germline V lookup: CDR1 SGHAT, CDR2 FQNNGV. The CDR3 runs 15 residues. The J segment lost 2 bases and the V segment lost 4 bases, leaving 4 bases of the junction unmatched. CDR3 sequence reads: CASSSSSGTTDTQYF. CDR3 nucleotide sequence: TGTGCCAGCAGCTCGTCTAGCGGGACCACAGATACGCAGTATTTT.

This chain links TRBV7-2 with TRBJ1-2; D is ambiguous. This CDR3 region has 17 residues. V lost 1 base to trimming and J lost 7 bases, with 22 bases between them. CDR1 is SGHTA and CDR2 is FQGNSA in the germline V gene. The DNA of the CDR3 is TGTGCCAGCAGCTTAGGGAATAACGAGGGCGTGCGCGGTGGCTACACCTTC. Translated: CASSLGNNEGVRGGYTF.

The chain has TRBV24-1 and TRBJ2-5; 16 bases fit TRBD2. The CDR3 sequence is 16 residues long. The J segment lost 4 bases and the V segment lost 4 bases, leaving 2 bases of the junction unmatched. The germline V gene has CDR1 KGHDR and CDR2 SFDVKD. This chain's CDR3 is CATSEGTSGRGETQYF. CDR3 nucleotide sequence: TGTGCCACCAGTGAAGGGACTAGCGGGAGGGGAGAGACCCAGTACTTC.

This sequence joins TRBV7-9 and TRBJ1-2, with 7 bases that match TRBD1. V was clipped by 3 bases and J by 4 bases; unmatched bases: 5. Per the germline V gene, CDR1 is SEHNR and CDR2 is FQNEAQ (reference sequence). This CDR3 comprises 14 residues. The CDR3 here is CASSLETGIYGYTF. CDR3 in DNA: TGTGCCAGCAGCTTGGAGACAGGGATCTATGGCTACACCTTC.

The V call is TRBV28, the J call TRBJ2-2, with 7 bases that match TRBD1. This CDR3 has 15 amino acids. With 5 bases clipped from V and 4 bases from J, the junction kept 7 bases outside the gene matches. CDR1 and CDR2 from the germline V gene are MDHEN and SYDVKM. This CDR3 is CASSLGDSITGELFF. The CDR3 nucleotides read TGTGCCAGCAGTCTAGGGGACAGTATCACCGGGGAGCTGTTTTTT.

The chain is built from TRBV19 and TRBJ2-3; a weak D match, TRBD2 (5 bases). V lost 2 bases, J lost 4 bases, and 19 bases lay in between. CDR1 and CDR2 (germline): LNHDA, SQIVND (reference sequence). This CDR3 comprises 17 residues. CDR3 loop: CASSIWGDSLVSDTQYF. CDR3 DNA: TGTGCCAGTAGTATATGGGGAGATTCACTAGTTTCAGATACGCAGTATTTT.

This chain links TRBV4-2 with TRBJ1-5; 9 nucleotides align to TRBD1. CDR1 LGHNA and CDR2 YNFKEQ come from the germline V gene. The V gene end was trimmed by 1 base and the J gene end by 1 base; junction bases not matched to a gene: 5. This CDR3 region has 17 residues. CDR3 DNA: TGTGCCAGCAGCCAAGGGACAGGGGTTGGCAGCAATCAGCCCCAGCATTTT. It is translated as CASSQGTGVGSNQPQHF.

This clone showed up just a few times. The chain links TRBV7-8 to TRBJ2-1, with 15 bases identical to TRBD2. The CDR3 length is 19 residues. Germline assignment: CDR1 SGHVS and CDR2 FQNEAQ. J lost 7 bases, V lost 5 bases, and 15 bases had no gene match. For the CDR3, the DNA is TGTGCCAGCAGCCGCTCACGGACTAGCGGGAGGGCCTCGGGGAATGAGCAGTTCTTC. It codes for CASSRSRTSGRASGNEQFF.

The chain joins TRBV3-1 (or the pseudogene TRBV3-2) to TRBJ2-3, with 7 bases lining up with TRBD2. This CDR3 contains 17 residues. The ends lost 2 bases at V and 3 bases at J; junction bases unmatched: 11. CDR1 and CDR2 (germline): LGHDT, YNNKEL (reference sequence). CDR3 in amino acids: CASSQKSREGLTDTQYF. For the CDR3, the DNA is TGTGCCAGCAGCCAAAAATCTCGTGAGGGACTAACAGATACGCAGTATTTT.

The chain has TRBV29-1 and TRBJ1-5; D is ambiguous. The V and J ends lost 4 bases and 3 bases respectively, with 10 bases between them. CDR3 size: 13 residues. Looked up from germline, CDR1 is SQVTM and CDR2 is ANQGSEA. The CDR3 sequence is CSVGFGVNQPQHF. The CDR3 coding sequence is TGCAGCGTTGGGTTCGGGGTCAATCAGCCCCAGCATTTT. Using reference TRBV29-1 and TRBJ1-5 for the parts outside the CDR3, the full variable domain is SAVISQKPSRDICQRGTSLTIQCQVDSQVTMMFWYRQQPGQSLTLIATANQGSEATYESGFVIDKFPISRPNLTFSTLTVSNMSPEDSSIYLCSVGFGVNQPQHFGDGTRLSIL.

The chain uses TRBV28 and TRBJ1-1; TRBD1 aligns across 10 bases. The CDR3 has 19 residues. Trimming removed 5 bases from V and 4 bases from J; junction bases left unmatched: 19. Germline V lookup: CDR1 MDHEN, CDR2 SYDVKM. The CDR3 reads CASSLSTGGSGWGTTEAFF. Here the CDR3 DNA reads TGTGCCAGCAGTCTATCGACAGGGGGCTCTGGGTGGGGTACCACTGAAGCTTTCTTT.

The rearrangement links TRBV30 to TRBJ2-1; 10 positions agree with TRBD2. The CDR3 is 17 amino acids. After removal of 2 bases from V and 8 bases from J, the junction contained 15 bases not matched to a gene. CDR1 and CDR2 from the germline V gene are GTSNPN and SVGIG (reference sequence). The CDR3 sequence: CAWSLYLTSGISDEQFF. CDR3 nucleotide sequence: TGTGCCTGGAGTCTTTACCTTACTAGCGGGATTTCGGATGAGCAGTTCTTC.

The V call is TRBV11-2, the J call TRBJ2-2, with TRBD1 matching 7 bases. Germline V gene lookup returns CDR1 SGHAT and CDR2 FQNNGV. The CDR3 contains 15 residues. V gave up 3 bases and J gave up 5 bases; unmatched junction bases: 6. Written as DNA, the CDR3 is TGTGCCAGCAGCTTGGGGACAGTTAGGACCGGGGAGCTGTTTTTT. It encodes CASSLGTVRTGELFF.

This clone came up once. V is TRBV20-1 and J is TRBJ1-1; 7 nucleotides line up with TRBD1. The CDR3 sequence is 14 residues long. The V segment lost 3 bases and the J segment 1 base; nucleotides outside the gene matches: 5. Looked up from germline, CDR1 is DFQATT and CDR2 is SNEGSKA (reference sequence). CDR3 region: CSASLWTGNTEAFF. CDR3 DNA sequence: TGCAGTGCTAGTCTTTGGACAGGGAACACTGAAGCTTTCTTT.

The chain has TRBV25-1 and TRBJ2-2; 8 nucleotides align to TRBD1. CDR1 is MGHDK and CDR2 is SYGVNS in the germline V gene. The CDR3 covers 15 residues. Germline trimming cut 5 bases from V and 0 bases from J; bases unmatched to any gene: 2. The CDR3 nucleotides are TGTGCCAGCAGTAGGGGACAGGCGAACACCGGGGAGCTGTTTTTT. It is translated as CASSRGQANTGELFF.

The CDR3 nucleotides read TGTGCCAGCAGCCGTTTCTTTGAGAATAGCAATCAGCCCCAGCATTTT. Its translation: CASSRFFENSNQPQHF. This chain connects TRBV21-1 to TRBJ1-5. TRBV21-1 is flagged as a pseudogene. There are 16 residues in the CDR3.

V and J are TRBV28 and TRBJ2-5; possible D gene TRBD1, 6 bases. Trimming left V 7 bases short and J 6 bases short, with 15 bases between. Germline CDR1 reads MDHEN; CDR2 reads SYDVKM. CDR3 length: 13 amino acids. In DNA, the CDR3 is TGTGCCAGCACTCAAACAGGGCAGCAGACCCAGTACTTC. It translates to CASTQTGQQTQYF.

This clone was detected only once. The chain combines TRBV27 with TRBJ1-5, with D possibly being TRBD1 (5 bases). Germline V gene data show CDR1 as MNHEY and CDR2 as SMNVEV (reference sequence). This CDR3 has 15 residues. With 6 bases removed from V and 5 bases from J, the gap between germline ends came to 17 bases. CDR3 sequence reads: CASRPVPAGDQPQHF. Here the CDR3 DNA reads TGTGCCAGCAGACCCGTCCCTGCGGGGGATCAGCCCCAGCATTTT.

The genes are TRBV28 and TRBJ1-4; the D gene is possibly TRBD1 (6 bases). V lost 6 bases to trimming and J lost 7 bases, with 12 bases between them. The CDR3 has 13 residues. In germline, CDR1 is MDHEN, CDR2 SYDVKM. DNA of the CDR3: TGTGCCAGCAGACCACACAGGGCTGAAAAACTGTTTTTT. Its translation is CASRPHRAEKLFF.

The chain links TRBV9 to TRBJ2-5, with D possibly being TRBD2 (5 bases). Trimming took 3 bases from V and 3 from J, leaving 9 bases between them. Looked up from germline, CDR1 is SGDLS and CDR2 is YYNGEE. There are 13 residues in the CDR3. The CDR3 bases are TGTGCCAGCAGCGAACTAGTAGAAGAGACCCAGTACTTC. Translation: CASSELVEETQYF.

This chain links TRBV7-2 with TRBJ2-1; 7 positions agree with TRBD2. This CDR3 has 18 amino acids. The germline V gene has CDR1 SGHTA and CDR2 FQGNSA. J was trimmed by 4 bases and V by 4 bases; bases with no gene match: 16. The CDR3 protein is CASSSQAGSGLAYNEQFF. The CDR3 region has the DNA TGTGCCAGCAGCTCCCAAGCGGGGTCGGGACTGGCTTACAATGAGCAGTTCTTC.

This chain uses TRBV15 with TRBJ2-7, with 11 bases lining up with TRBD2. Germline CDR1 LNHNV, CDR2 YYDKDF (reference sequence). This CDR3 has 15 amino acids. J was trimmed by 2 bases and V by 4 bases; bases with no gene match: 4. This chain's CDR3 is CATSIGTSGTYEQYF. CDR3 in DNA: TGTGCCACCAGCATTGGGACTAGCGGAACCTACGAGCAGTACTTC. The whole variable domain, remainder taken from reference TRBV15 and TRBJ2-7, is DAMVIQNPRYQVTQFGKPVTLSCSQTLNHNVMYWYQQKSSQAPKLLFHYYDKDFNNEADTPDNFQSRRPNTSFCFLDIRSPGLGDTAMYLCATSIGTSGTYEQYFGPGTRLTVT.

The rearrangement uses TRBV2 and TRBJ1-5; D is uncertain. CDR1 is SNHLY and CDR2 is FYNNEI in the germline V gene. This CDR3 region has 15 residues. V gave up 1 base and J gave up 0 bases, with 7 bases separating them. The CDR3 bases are TGTGCCAGCAGTGAAGAGGACTATAGCAATCAGCCCCAGCATTTT. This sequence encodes CASSEEDYSNQPQHF.

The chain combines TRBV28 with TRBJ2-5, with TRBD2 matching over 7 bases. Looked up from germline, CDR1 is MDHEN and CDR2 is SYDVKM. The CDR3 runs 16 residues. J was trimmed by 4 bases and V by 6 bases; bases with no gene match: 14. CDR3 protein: CASRKTEGLKLETQYF. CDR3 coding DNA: TGTGCCAGCAGAAAAACCGAGGGACTAAAGCTAGAGACCCAGTACTTC. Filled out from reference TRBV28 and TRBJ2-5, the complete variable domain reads DVKVTQSSRYLVKRTGEKVFLECVQDMDHENMFWYRQDPGLGLRLIYFSYDVKMKEKGDIPEGYSVSREKKERFSLILESASTNQTSMYLCASRKTEGLKLETQYFGPGTRLLVL.

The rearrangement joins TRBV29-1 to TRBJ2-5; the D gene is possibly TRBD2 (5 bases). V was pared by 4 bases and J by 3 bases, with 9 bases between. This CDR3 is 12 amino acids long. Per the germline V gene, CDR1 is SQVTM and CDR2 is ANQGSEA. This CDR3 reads CSVVGSEETQYF. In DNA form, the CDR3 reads TGCAGCGTTGTGGGTAGCGAAGAGACCCAGTACTTC.

This chain's CDR3 is CASSPGTGGYEQYF. The CDR3 nucleotides read TGTGCCAGCTCACCGGGGACAGGGGGCTACGAGCAGTACTTC. V gene TRBV18 combines with J gene TRBJ2-7, with TRBD1 matching over 11 bases. This CDR3 comprises 14 residues. J lost 3 bases, V lost 3 bases, and 1 base had no gene match. Per the germline V gene, CDR1 is KGHSH and CDR2 is LQKENI.

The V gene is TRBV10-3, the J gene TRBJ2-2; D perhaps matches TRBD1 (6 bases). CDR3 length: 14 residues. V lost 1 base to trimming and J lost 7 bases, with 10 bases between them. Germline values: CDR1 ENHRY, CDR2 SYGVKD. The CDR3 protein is CAISEYLDSGELFF. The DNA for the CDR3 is TGTGCCATCAGTGAGTACTTGGACAGCGGGGAGCTGTTTTTT.